One and the same sample provided the 29 T cell receptor beta chains below, sequenced in a study of brain T cells in children with intractable seizures. Only in-frame clones appear in the TCRdb table, and some are missing; sequencing was by immunoSEQ multiplex PCR. The sample lists 60,000 to 65,000 clones; 90% to 97% were seen once. Sequences were derived from peripheral blood, sampled at surgery. These receptors all stem from a boy under three years old with focal cortical dysplasia and intractable seizures.

The V gene is TRBV7-3, the J gene TRBJ2-1; 8 bases fit TRBD2. This CDR3 is built from 16 residues. Trimming removed 2 bases from V and 2 bases from J; junction bases left unmatched: 5. Germline V gives CDR1 SGHTA, CDR2 FQGTGA. The CDR3 here is CASSLYGRVPYNEQFF. In DNA form, the CDR3 reads TGTGCCAGCAGCTTATACGGGAGGGTCCCCTACAATGAGCAGTTCTTC.

This clone was picked up one time. This sequence joins TRBV5-1 and TRBJ2-7, with TRBD2 matching over 8 bases. The germline CDR1 and CDR2 sequences are SGHRS and YFSETQ. After removal of 1 base from V and 4 bases from J, the junction contained 16 bases not matched to a gene. The CDR3 totals 18 residues. This chain's CDR3 is CASSLQVRGLDISYEQYF. As DNA, the CDR3 is TGCGCCAGCAGCTTGCAAGTTAGGGGACTAGATATCTCGTACGAGCAGTACTTC.

The rearrangement uses TRBV19 and TRBJ1-5; D is ambiguous. This CDR3 contains 14 residues. Between the trimmed V and J ends, which lost 6 bases and 5 bases, there was a span of 14 bases. Germline V lookup: CDR1 LNHDA, CDR2 SQIVND (reference sequence). The CDR3 region has the DNA TGTGCCAGTAGCCCTCCTCTTAACGATCAGCCCCAGCATTTT. This sequence encodes CASSPPLNDQPQHF.

V is TRBV6-4 and J is TRBJ2-1; TRBD1 agrees at 7 bases. V was clipped by 5 bases and J by 6 bases; unmatched bases: 10. CDR1 and CDR2 (germline): MRHNA, SNTAGT. The CDR3 is 15 amino acids. The chain's CDR3 is CASSRDSQIFNEQFF. In nucleotides, the CDR3 is TGTGCCAGCAGTAGGGACAGCCAAATTTTCAATGAGCAGTTCTTC.

The chain recombines TRBV11-3 with TRBJ2-3; 10 bases fit TRBD2. Trimming removed 0 bases from V and 3 bases from J; junction bases left unmatched: 9. CDR1 is SGHNT and CDR2 is YENEEA in the germline V gene. This CDR3 has 18 amino acids. CDR3 protein: CASSLESGGGTETDTQYF. The CDR3 DNA reads TGTGCCAGCAGCTTAGAAAGCGGGGGGGGAACGGAAACAGATACGCAGTATTTT.

This chain joins TRBV5-1 and TRBJ2-7; D perhaps matches TRBD1 (6 bases). V dropped 4 bases and J dropped 2 bases, with 10 bases sitting between them. CDR1 is SGHRS and CDR2 is YFSETQ in the germline V gene. The CDR3 runs to 13 residues. CDR3 in amino acids: CASSDGTTYEQYF. CDR3 in DNA: TGCGCCAGCAGCGATGGGACAACCTACGAGCAGTACTTC. The full variable domain, with the rest looked up from reference TRBV5-1 and TRBJ2-7, is KAGVTQTPRYLIKTRGQQVTLSCSPISGHRSVSWYQQTPGQGLQFLFEYFSETQRNKGNFPGRFSGRQFSNSRSEMNVSTLELGDSALYLCASSDGTTYEQYFGPGTRLTVT.

This clone showed up just once. The V call is TRBV7-9, the J call TRBJ1-2; no firm D call. V lost 7 bases, J lost 4 bases, and 13 bases lay in between. The CDR3 covers 13 residues. Germline CDR1 SEHNR, CDR2 FQNEAQ (reference sequence). This CDR3 reads CASISAGSYGYTF. CDR3 DNA: TGTGCCAGCATCAGCGCTGGATCCTATGGCTACACCTTC.

V usage is TRBV5-3 and J usage is TRBJ1-4, with D possibly TRBD1 on 5 matching bases. TRBV5-3 is an ORF, with its function uncertain. This CDR3 has 15 amino acids. Trimming removed 2 bases at V and 7 bases at J, with 15 bases between. The CDR3 reads CARSFLDIYTEKLFF. CDR3 sequence (DNA): TGTGCCAGAAGCTTCCTGGACATATACACTGAAAAACTGTTTTTT.

This clone has a single count. V usage is TRBV2 and J usage is TRBJ2-1, with TRBD2 identical over 9 bases. This CDR3 is built from 18 residues. J was trimmed by 9 bases and V by 7 bases; bases with no gene match: 22. CDR1 is SNHLY and CDR2 is FYNNEI in the germline V gene. The CDR3 DNA follows: TGTGCCAGCAATAGAAACAGGGTTGTGCGGGGGGGCCGGGTTGAGCAGTTCTTC. This codes for CASNRNRVVRGGRVEQFF. Full variable domain (remainder filled in from reference TRBV2 and TRBJ2-1): EPEVTQTPSHQVTQMGQEVILRCVPISNHLYFYWYRQILGQKVEFLVSFYNNEISEKSEIFDDQFSVERPDGSNFTLKIRSTKLEDSAMYFCASNRNRVVRGGRVEQFFGPGTRLTVL.

This chain connects TRBV7-8 to TRBJ2-7; D is possibly TRBD1 (6 bases). The length of the CDR3 is 14 residues. Germline V gene lookup returns CDR1 SGHVS and CDR2 FQNEAQ. V dropped 2 bases and J dropped 2 bases, with 10 bases sitting between them. Here the CDR3 reads CASSLNGQPYEQYF. The CDR3 DNA reads as TGTGCCAGCAGCTTAAATGGACAGCCCTACGAGCAGTACTTC.

The J gene is TRBJ1-6, the V gene TRBV14; no definite D call. This CDR3 contains 13 residues. Trimming pared 4 bases from V and 6 bases from J, leaving 7 bases between. Germline V gene lookup returns CDR1 SGHDN and CDR2 FVKESK. The CDR3 sequence: CASSPRTNSPLHF. CDR3 DNA sequence: TGTGCCAGCAGCCCACGGACTAATTCACCCCTCCACTTT.

The rearrangement joins TRBV6-6 to TRBJ2-7; 12 bases line up with TRBD2. Losses at the gene ends were 6 bases for V and 8 bases for J; bases not matched to a gene: 11. CDR3 length equals 15 residues. Germline loops: CDR1 MNHNY, CDR2 SVGAGI (reference sequence). The CDR3 DNA follows: TGTGCCAGCAGCCTGACTAGCGGGGGATCTGTGCAGCAGTACTTC. Its protein product is CASSLTSGGSVQQYF.

The CDR3 here is CSVEKDRGDTQYF. As DNA, the CDR3 is TGCAGCGTTGAAAAGGACAGGGGAGATACGCAGTATTTT. The V gene is TRBV29-1, the J gene TRBJ2-3, with 9 bases fitting TRBD1. The trim removed 2 bases at V and 5 bases at J, leaving 2 bases unmatched. CDR1 is SQVTM and CDR2 is ANQGSEA in the germline V gene. This CDR3 contains 13 residues.

In its sample, this clone was seen a few times. The V call is TRBV5-5, the J call TRBJ2-2, with 13 bases that match TRBD2. CDR1 is SGHKS, CDR2 YYEKEE, per germline (reference sequence). CDR3 length equals 15 residues. After removal of 4 bases from V and 4 bases from J, the junction contained 1 base not matched to a gene. The CDR3 loop is CASSRTSGGTGELFF. The CDR3 DNA is TGTGCCAGCAGCCGGACTAGCGGGGGCACCGGGGAGCTGTTTTTT.

The chain recombines TRBV12-3 or TRBV12-4 with TRBJ2-5; a possible D gene is TRBD1 (6 bases). V was pared by 7 bases and J by 3 bases, with 12 bases between. This CDR3 comprises 13 residues. CDR3 coding DNA: TGTGCCAGCAAGGGGGAGATAGAAGAGACCCAGTACTTC. Encoded protein: CASKGEIEETQYF.

The chain couples TRBV15 to TRBJ2-7; 7 positions match TRBD2. The V gene end was trimmed by 0 bases and the J gene end by 4 bases; junction bases not matched to a gene: 12. CDR3 length equals 17 residues. The germline gives CDR1 LNHNV, CDR2 YYDKDF (reference sequence). The CDR3 protein is CATSRDLVRRESYEQYF. The CDR3 coding sequence is TGTGCCACCAGCAGAGATTTAGTAAGGCGGGAGTCTTACGAGCAGTACTTC.

The genes are TRBV15 and TRBJ1-5; 7 bases agree with TRBD1. The germline V gene has CDR1 LNHNV and CDR2 YYDKDF (reference sequence). CDR3 length: 16 amino acids. Trimming at V came to 5 bases and at J to 4 bases, leaving 11 bases not matched to a gene. The CDR3 DNA reads TGTGCCACCAGCGGCTCTACAGGGGTCCCAAATCAGCCCCAGCATTTT. This gives the protein CATSGSTGVPNQPQHF.

V gene TRBV5-6 combines with J gene TRBJ1-2; D might be TRBD1 (6 bases). Germline V gene lookup returns CDR1 SGHDT and CDR2 YYEEEE. The CDR3 spans 15 residues. V was shortened by 4 bases and J by 2 bases, with 15 bases between the two germline ends. CDR3 nucleotides: TGTGCCAGCAGCCGCCCGCAGGGGATAAACTATGGCTACACCTTC. Translation: CASSRPQGINYGYTF. Drawing the rest from reference TRBV5-6 and TRBJ1-2, the complete variable domain is DAGVTQSPTHLIKTRGQQVTLRCSPKSGHDTVSWYQQALGQGPQFIFQYYEEEERQRGNFPDRFSGHQFPNYSSELNVNALLLGDSALYLCASSRPQGINYGYTFGSGTRLTVV.

This clone was seen a single time. V gene TRBV7-2 combines with J gene TRBJ2-1; 9 bases align to TRBD2. Trimming took 5 bases from V and 0 from J; bases not matched to a gene: 11. CDR3 length: 18 amino acids. Germline CDR1 SGHTA, CDR2 FQGNSA. The CDR3 bases are TGTGCCAGCAGCACCTTTCTTGGCGGGGGGGCCTCCTACAATGAGCAGTTCTTC. Translated: CASSTFLGGGASYNEQFF.

The chain couples TRBV28 to TRBJ2-3; D may be TRBD2 (6 bases). Trimming pared 2 bases from V and 1 base from J, leaving 19 bases between. Per germline, CDR1 MDHEN and CDR2 SYDVKM. The CDR3 spans 18 residues. CDR3 region: CASSLQWGYGGGTDTQYF. The CDR3 DNA reads as TGTGCCAGCAGTTTACAATGGGGCTACGGGGGTGGCACAGATACGCAGTATTTT. The full variable domain, rest sourced from reference TRBV28 and TRBJ2-3, is DVKVTQSSRYLVKRTGEKVFLECVQDMDHENMFWYRQDPGLGLRLIYFSYDVKMKEKGDIPEGYSVSREKKERFSLILESASTNQTSMYLCASSLQWGYGGGTDTQYFGPGTRLTVL.

The J gene is TRBJ2-7, the V gene TRBV10-1, with 10 bases identical to TRBD2. The CDR3 runs 16 residues. Germline CDR1 reads WNHNN; CDR2 reads SYGVQD (reference sequence). Trimming cost V 6 bases and J 0 bases; bases outside gene matches: 8. CDR3 coding DNA: TGCGCCAGCAGCGACTCCCTAGCGGGGGTCTCCTACGAGCAGTACTTC. This sequence encodes CASSDSLAGVSYEQYF.

This sequence joins TRBV7-2 and TRBJ2-3; 15 bases line up with TRBD2. This CDR3 region has 17 residues. Looked up from germline, CDR1 is SGHTA and CDR2 is FQGNSA. V dropped 4 bases and J dropped 6; count of bases not matched to a gene: 8. DNA for the CDR3: TGTGCCAGCAGCTCAGGACTAGCGGGGGGGCTTTTCGATACGCAGTATTTT. Its translation is CASSSGLAGGLFDTQYF.

This sequence joins TRBV27 and TRBJ1-5; the D gene is possibly TRBD1 (5 bases). V was pared by 5 bases and J by 5 bases, with 13 bases between. The CDR3 consists of 14 residues. Germline assignment: CDR1 MNHEY and CDR2 SMNVEV (reference sequence). The DNA for the CDR3 is TGTGCCAGCAGTGCCCAGGGAGGGGATCAGCCCCAGCATTTT. Translated, it gives CASSAQGGDQPQHF.

V and J are TRBV2 and TRBJ1-5; the D gene is possibly TRBD1 (5 bases). The CDR3 is 14 amino acids. Germline V CDR1 and CDR2: SNHLY, FYNNEI. V shed 2 bases and J shed 4 bases, with 9 bases lying between them. Here the CDR3 DNA reads TGTGCCAGCAGTGAACGGTCAGGGAATCAGCCCCAGCATTTT. It is translated as CASSERSGNQPQHF.

The chain employs TRBV14 and TRBJ2-1, with 9 bases lining up with TRBD2. CDR1 and CDR2 (germline): SGHDN, FVKESK. The CDR3 sequence is 20 residues long. Unmatched junction bases numbered 12, after V lost 0 bases and J lost 0 bases. In DNA, the CDR3 is TGTGCCAGCAGCCAAGATCGCCTAGCGGGACTCCTTAGCTCCTACAATGAGCAGTTCTTC. Translation gives CASSQDRLAGLLSSYNEQFF. Full variable domain (rest looked up from reference TRBV14 and TRBJ2-1): EAGVTQFPSHSVIEKGQTVTLRCDPISGHDNLYWYRRVMGKEIKFLLHFVKESKQDESGMPNNRFLAERTGGTYSTLKVQPAELEDSGVYFCASSQDRLAGLLSSYNEQFFGPGTRLTVL.

The chain links TRBV19 to TRBJ2-1; 15 nucleotides line up with TRBD2. J lost 7 bases, V lost 7 bases, and 5 bases had no gene match. CDR3 size: 15 residues. Germline V gene sequence: CDR1 LNHDA, CDR2 SQIVND (reference sequence). CDR3 region: CASTGLAGGPNEQFF. The CDR3 DNA follows: TGTGCCAGTACCGGACTAGCGGGAGGGCCTAATGAGCAGTTCTTC.

This chain joins TRBV7-2 and TRBJ2-3; D unresolved. V shed 2 bases and J shed 3 bases, with 0 bases lying between them. Germline-derived CDR1 and CDR2 are SGHTA and FQGNSA. This CDR3 region has 11 residues. CDR3 amino acids: CASSLTDTQYF. CDR3 sequence (DNA): TGTGCCAGCAGCTTAACAGATACGCAGTATTTT.

The chain links TRBV27 to TRBJ1-2, with D unclear. CDR1 is MNHEY, CDR2 SMNVEV, per germline (reference sequence). Trimming took 0 bases from V and 8 from J, leaving 10 bases between them. CDR3 size: 13 residues. CDR3 DNA sequence: TGTGCCAGCAGTTTATCGCCCGGGATAGGCTACACCTTC. It specifies CASSLSPGIGYTF.

The chain uses TRBV2 and TRBJ2-1; 10 bases match TRBD2. The CDR3 has 15 amino acids. J lost 16 bases, V lost 4 bases, and 16 bases had no gene match. Germline CDR1 reads SNHLY; CDR2 reads FYNNEI. CDR3 residues: CASSVVLAGASGVFF. The CDR3, as DNA: TGTGCCAGCAGTGTCGTCCTAGCGGGAGCGTCGGGGGTCTTCTTC.